Listed below are T cell receptor beta chains from one sample, sequenced in a study of cytomegalovirus exposure and HLA in healthy donors. This table comes from immunoSEQ multiplex PCR, and its TCRdb copy is limited to in-frame clones, with some not included. The repertoire has fewer than 150,000 clones, roughly 88% of them found once; the top ten carry about 1.8%. The sequenced material came from PBMCs. The source of these receptors is a man younger than 35 in good health and CMV-seronegative. The CDR3 runs from the conserved cysteine through the conserved F or W. D genes are given only for firm matches. Expanded clones are given a class, and other clones once, few, many or no size at all.

D gene,clone size,V gene,J gene,CDR3 protein,CDR3 DNA
TRBD1,-,TRBV19,TRBJ2-7,CASSMGDSSYEQYF,TGTGCCAGTAGTATGGGGGACAGCTCCTACGAGCAGTACTTC
-,-,TRBV13,TRBJ2-1,CASSSPSQGNEQFF,TGTGCCAGCAGCTCCCCCTCTCAGGGGAATGAGCAGTTCTTC
TRBD1,-,TRBV7-9,TRBJ2-7,CASSLYLQDRESYEQYF,TGTGCCAGCAGCTTATATCTTCAGGACAGGGAGTCCTACGAGCAGTACTTC
TRBD1,-,TRBV29-1,TRBJ2-7,CSVYSGTGGTYEQYF,TGCAGCGTTTATTCCGGGACAGGGGGGACCTACGAGCAGTACTTC
-,-,TRBV5-6,TRBJ2-3,CASSLFLSGSTDTQYF,TGTGCCAGCAGCTTGTTCTTGTCGGGTAGCACAGATACGCAGTATTTT
-,few,TRBV11-3,TRBJ2-3,CASSQKGEYWTDTQYF,TGTGCCAGCAGCCAAAAGGGGGAATATTGGACAGATACGCAGTATTTT
-,-,TRBV6-6,TRBJ2-7,CASMDFSSYEQYF,TGTGCCAGCATGGACTTCAGCTCCTACGAGCAGTACTTC
-,few,TRBV19,TRBJ1-5,CASIEAPMQPQHF,TGTGCCAGTATTGAGGCGCCGATGCAGCCCCAGCATTTT
-,-,TRBV27,TRBJ2-1,CASSLSHENEQFF,TGTGCCAGCAGTTTATCTCACGAGAATGAGCAGTTCTTC
-,-,TRBV5-6,TRBJ2-3,CASSLDGFGMGTDTQYF,TGTGCCAGCAGCTTGGATGGGTTCGGGATGGGCACAGATACGCAGTATTTT
TRBD1,-,TRBV27,TRBJ1-1,CASSLNRGTEAFF,TGTGCCAGCAGTTTGAACAGGGGGACTGAAGCTTTCTTT
TRBD2,-,TRBV28,TRBJ2-5,CASSLYASGGRETQYF,TGTGCCAGCAGTTTATACGCTAGCGGGGGGCGGGAGACCCAGTACTTC
TRBD1,-,TRBV9,TRBJ1-1,CASRGSQGTEAFF,TGTGCCAGCAGAGGATCACAGGGGACTGAAGCTTTCTTT
-,-,TRBV5-6,TRBJ2-5,CASSPPLGSRETQYF,TGTGCCAGCAGCCCACCCCTAGGCTCTCGAGAGACCCAGTACTTC
TRBD1,-,TRBV6-1,TRBJ1-1,CASRGVPGTGEKAFF,TGTGCCAGCAGGGGGGTCCCAGGGACAGGCGAGAAAGCTTTCTTT
-,-,TRBV11-2,TRBJ1-1,CASSIQANTEAFF,TGTGCCAGCAGCATACAGGCGAACACTGAAGCTTTCTTT
TRBD1,once,TRBV28,TRBJ1-2,CAIRGHAGYTF,TGTGCCATCAGGGGGCATGCTGGCTACACCTTC
-,once,TRBV21-1,TRBJ2-1,CASRGLARNEQFF,TGTGCCAGCCGCGGACTAGCGCGCAATGAGCAGTTCTTC
-,few,TRBV4-1,TRBJ1-5,CASSQFAGEDQPQHF,TGCGCCAGCAGCCAATTCGCTGGGGAGGATCAGCCCCAGCATTTT
TRBD1,-,TRBV18,TRBJ1-2,CASSPRHGGTGSSSYGYTF,TGTGCCAGCTCACCCCGACATGGCGGGACAGGGTCCTCGTCCTATGGCTACACCTTC